This TCR beta chain originates from a study of neurological immune-mediated disorders. General study results and limits: TCR-beta repertoires seemed private in all groups, with no expanded CDR3 amino acid sequences shared.

Germline V CDR1 and CDR2: SGHTA, FQGNSA. The V gene end was trimmed by 7 bases and the J gene end by 6 bases; junction bases not matched to a gene: 11. This CDR3 has 15 amino acids. This clonotype has at least ten counts. Its antigen is as yet unknown. A 10-nucleotide random UMI tagged transcripts in template-switch 5'RACE cDNA synthesis. The authors obtained over 180 million TCR-beta sequences from 15-18 subjects per sequencing run. Via MiXCR, TCRdb re-called the 5' RACE reads, giving one row per CDR3 protein. The table records about 50,000 distinct CDR3 sequences, 10% to 13% of them present only once. 2 million PBMCs stored at -80 C were the source of the unsorted libraries.

The chain links TRBV7-2 to TRBJ2-3; 9 bases align to TRBD2. The receptor comes from a man aged 65 to 85 with HTLV-1-associated myelopathy (HAM/TSP). The sequenced sample consisted of PBMCs. The CDR3 reads CASTLSGSGVDTQYF. As DNA, the CDR3 is TGTGCCAGCACCCTTAGCGGGAGTGGTGTGGATACGCAGTATTTT.